This TCR beta chain derives from a study of blood T cell repertoires in COVID-19. CDR3 size: 14 residues. Deletions cut 1 base from V and 6 bases from J, with 10 bases between. Per germline, CDR1 SGHDT and CDR2 YYEEEE. Assay: immunoSEQ multiplex PCR; the TCRdb copy retains only in-frame clones and omits some. The sample has a few hundred thousand clones, roughly 89% seen once; the top ten hold around 1%. This clonotype originated in a woman aged 40 to 50 with COVID-19, enrolled during active disease. The genes are TRBV5-6 and TRBJ2-2; no definite D call. Sequences were obtained from peripheral blood. CDR3 nucleotide sequence: TGTGCCAGCAGCTTGCCAAGCCACGCCGGGGAGCTGTTTTTT. This gives the protein CASSLPSHAGELFF.